The present entry profiles one TCR beta chain with its context. Its antigen is currently unknown. CD8 cells regarded as naive lacked CD45RO, were positively chosen for CCR7, and omitted terminally differentiated effector memory CD45RA+ cells. The data belong to a study of shared clonotypes between healthy human individuals. Study results and caveats: Since donors were few, the genetic and exposure-history diversity represented was limited.

Germline lookup yields CDR1 SGDLS and CDR2 YYNGEE. This CDR3 contains 16 residues. Trimming stripped 0 bases from V and 3 bases from J, with 14 bases between. Sequencing used immunoSEQ multiplex PCR; TCRdb keeps in-frame clones, though not all of them. The sample lists some 1,900,000 clones, about 95% occurring once. The rearrangement joins TRBV9 to TRBJ2-3; perhaps D is TRBD1 or TRBD2 (6 bases each). The sample consisted of naive CD8+ T cells sorted from blood. The clonotype was recovered from a man younger than 30 in good health. This chain's CDR3 is CASSVEGGLGTDTQYF. DNA of the CDR3: TGTGCCAGCAGCGTAGAAGGGGGGCTTGGGACAGATACGCAGTATTTT.